This T cell receptor (beta chain) was sequenced for a study of blood T cell repertoires in COVID-19. Using immunoSEQ multiplex PCR, the repertoire was profiled, and TCRdb retains in-frame clones only, with some absent. The table has tens of thousands of clones, roughly 86% seen once. Sequenced input: peripheral blood. This clonotype was obtained from a woman in her forties or fifties with active or convalescent COVID-19.

The chain's CDR3 is CASSPDRATINEQFF. The CDR3 region has the DNA TGTGCCAGCAGTCCCGACAGGGCCACCATCAATGAGCAGTTCTTC. The chain employs TRBV6-6 and TRBJ2-1, with TRBD1 identical over 7 bases. Germline loops: CDR1 MNHNY, CDR2 SVGAGI (reference sequence). CDR3 length: 15 residues. Trimming removed 5 bases from V and 6 bases from J; junction bases left unmatched: 10.